This T cell receptor (beta chain) was recorded in a study of T cell responses to AZD1222 COVID-19 vaccine. Using immunoSEQ multiplex PCR, the repertoire was profiled, and TCRdb retains in-frame clones only, with some absent. The repertoire holds about 150,000 clones, with 80% to 95% as singletons. Only a few counts were recorded for this clone. This CDR3 is built from 13 residues. Trimming took off 1 base at V and 10 bases at J, with 11 bases between the two ends. Looked up from germline, CDR1 is SGHTS and CDR2 is YDEGEE. The chain carries TRBV5-8 and TRBJ1-4; D might be TRBD1 (5 bases). The specimen comprised peripheral blood, sampled on day 0 of AZD1222 vaccination. The clonotype originates from an adult in good health. The CDR3 sequence is CASSLFSRGKLFF. CDR3 bases: TGTGCCAGCAGCTTGTTTTCTAGGGGAAAACTGTTTTTT. The variable domain in full, with the rest retrieved from reference TRBV5-8 and TRBJ1-4, is EAGVTQSPTHLIKTRGQQATLRCSPISGHTSVYWYQQALGLGLQFLLWYDEGEERNRGNFPPRFSGRQFPNYSSELNVNALELEDSALYLCASSLFSRGKLFFGSGTQLSVL.